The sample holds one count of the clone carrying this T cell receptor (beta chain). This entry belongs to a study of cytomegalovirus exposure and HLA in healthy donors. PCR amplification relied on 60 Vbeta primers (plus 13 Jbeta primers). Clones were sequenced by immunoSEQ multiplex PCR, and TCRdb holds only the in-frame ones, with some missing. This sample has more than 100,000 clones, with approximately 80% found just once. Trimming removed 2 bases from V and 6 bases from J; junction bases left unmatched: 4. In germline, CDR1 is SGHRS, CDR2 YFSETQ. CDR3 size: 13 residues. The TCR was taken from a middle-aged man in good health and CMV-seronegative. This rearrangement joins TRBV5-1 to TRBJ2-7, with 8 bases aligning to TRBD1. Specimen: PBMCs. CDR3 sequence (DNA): TGCGCCAGCAGCTTACAGGGGGTGGCCGAGCAGTACTTC. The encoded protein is CASSLQGVAEQYF.